The 10 T cell receptor beta chains listed next were all sequenced from one sample in a study of neurological immune-mediated disorders. The time point here: longitudinal time-point 3. TCRdb recomputed calls from the 5' RACE reads with MiXCR, one row per CDR3 protein. The data show more than 75,000 distinct CDR3 sequences, around 4.5% seen once. Sequencing was done on a sample of PBMCs. The receptors come from a woman aged 60 to 75 with multiple sclerosis.

This clonotype was seen many times. The genes are TRBV29-1 and TRBJ2-1; D might be TRBD2 (7 bases). Germline V gives CDR1 SQVTM, CDR2 ANQGSEA. This CDR3 has 15 amino acids. Trimming pared 0 bases from V and 8 bases from J, leaving 17 bases between. The chain's CDR3 is CSVEEGGARVDEQFF. The CDR3 DNA reads as TGCAGCGTTGAAGAAGGGGGGGCAAGGGTGGATGAGCAGTTCTTC.

This clonotype was counted many times. DNA for the CDR3: TGCGCCAGCAGCTTCAAATCGGGGAACACCGGGGAGCTGTTTTTT. Translating it yields CASSFKSGNTGELFF. This rearrangement joins TRBV5-1 to TRBJ2-2; no definite D call. The V end lost 2 bases, the J end lost 1 base, and 9 bases lay between the germline ends. Germline V gene sequence: CDR1 SGHRS, CDR2 YFSETQ. The CDR3 spans 15 residues.

This clonotype has a count of ten or more. The chain has TRBV29-1 and TRBJ2-2; TRBD1 aligns across 7 bases. CDR3 length: 13 amino acids. Per germline, CDR1 SQVTM and CDR2 ANQGSEA. CDR3 DNA sequence: TGCAGTGCCCAGGGGGCGAACACCGGGGAGCTGTTTTTT. It codes for CSAQGANTGELFF.

This clonotype was seen at least ten times. V and J are TRBV29-1 and TRBJ2-7, with D perhaps given as TRBD1 or TRBD2 (5 bases each). Germline-derived CDR1 and CDR2 are SQVTM and ANQGSEA. V lost 7 bases, J lost 5 bases, and 15 bases lay in between. The CDR3 runs 12 residues. The CDR3 loop is CSARPGTHEQYF. DNA for the CDR3: TGCAGCGCCAGACCCGGGACCCACGAGCAGTACTTC.

This clonotype came up many times. This chain connects TRBV7-2 to TRBJ2-7; D call uncertain. Germline CDR1 reads SGHTA; CDR2 reads FQGNSA. Trimming removed 5 bases from V and 1 base from J, with 6 bases in between. The CDR3 is 12 residues long. DNA for the CDR3: TGTGCCAGCAGCCTCAATTCCTACGAGCAGTACTTC. Translating gives CASSLNSYEQYF.

This clonotype has at least ten counts. This rearrangement joins TRBV10-3 to TRBJ2-5; 7 positions agree with TRBD2. The CDR3 consists of 16 residues. Unmatched junction bases numbered 8, after V lost 2 bases and J lost 2 bases. Germline V CDR1 and CDR2: ENHRY, SYGVKD. The CDR3, as DNA: TGTGCCATCAGTGAGCCGAAGGGACTACCACAAGAGACCCAGTACTTC. This gives the protein CAISEPKGLPQETQYF.

The table lists this clonotype with many counts. The chain uses TRBV11-2 and TRBJ2-4; no reliable D call. The CDR3 has 17 residues. The germline gives CDR1 SGHAT, CDR2 FQNNGV. Trimming shortened V by 0 bases and J by 0 bases, and 12 bases separated the two germline ends. This CDR3 is CASSLDPGVLAKNIQYF. The CDR3 nucleotides read TGTGCCAGCAGCTTAGATCCTGGGGTTCTAGCCAAAAACATTCAGTACTTC.

This clonotype was counted ten times or more. The chain has TRBV5-1 and TRBJ2-6; a possible D gene is TRBD1 (6 bases). The CDR3 sequence is 16 residues long. Trimming left V 1 base short and J 2 bases short, with 10 bases between. From germline, CDR1 is SGHRS and CDR2 YFSETQ. The CDR3 DNA reads as TGCGCCAGCAGCTTGACACAGGGAGCTGGGGCCAACGTCCTGACTTTC. It codes for CASSLTQGAGANVLTF.

This clonotype was recorded many times. This chain links TRBV6-4 with TRBJ2-3, with D unclear. V lost 2 bases and J 3 bases, leaving 6 bases between the germline ends. Germline V lookup: CDR1 MRHNA, CDR2 SNTAGT. CDR3 length: 13 residues. CDR3 protein: CASSDPPTDTQYF. CDR3 nucleotide sequence: TGTGCCAGCAGTGACCCCCCAACAGATACGCAGTATTTT.

This clonotype has a count of ten or more. This chain connects TRBV11-2 to TRBJ1-2; 9 bases line up with TRBD1. The CDR3 has 13 amino acids. Unmatched junction bases numbered 2, after V lost 3 bases and J lost 6 bases. Germline lookup yields CDR1 SGHAT and CDR2 FQNNGV. The CDR3 nucleotides are TGTGCCAGCAGCTTGGGACAGGGTCATGGCTACACCTTC. It encodes CASSLGQGHGYTF.